This TCR beta chain was documented in a study of T-cell reconstitution after alpha-beta-depleted transplantation in children (dated by TCRdb to the mid-2010s). About the investigation overall: T-cell immune reconstitution after TCRalphabeta/CD19-depleted allogeneic hematopoietic cell transplantation in children was quantitatively tracked in the study by means of TCR repertoire profiling.

V gives up 4 bases and J gives up 2 bases, and the segment between their germline ends measures 16 bases. The germline V gene encodes CDR1 PRHDT and CDR2 FYEKMQ (reference sequence). Reading from cysteine to phenylalanine, the CDR3 counts 16 amino acids. Kept here is only the CDR3 DNA, which spans 48 bases and is read in frame from base 1. This clonotype was seen repeatedly, ten times or more. It has no known antigen specificity. Base qualities are not recorded, but no much larger clone differs from it by a single base. The library was built by means of PCR. Sequenced using an Illumina HiSeq 2500. Molecular barcoding was employed in the preparation of TCR libraries, with unique molecular identifiers being used to normalize TCRbeta repertoire quantification. TCRdb reprocessed the public reads (quality trimming at Q25 with fastp, clone calling with MiXCR) and kept in-frame beta chains. When rows share a CDR3 protein, they turn into one entry using the most common DNA and genes. This sample lists approximately 490,000 distinct CDR3 sequences; 9.5% to 15% were detected once. Around 5.6% of the sample goes to the ten largest clones.

The sample consisted of PBMCs from the stem cell graft donor, taken from the stem cell graft. The rearranged chain carries TRBV13 and TRBJ2-3; the best D guess is TRBD1, with 5 bases matching. This receptor was obtained from a human donor who donated a stem cell graft to a child with combined immunodeficiency. The nucleotides are TGTGCCAGCAGCTCAAAACAGGAGTTCTACACAGATACGCAGTATTTT. Its product reads: CASSSKQEFYTDTQYF.